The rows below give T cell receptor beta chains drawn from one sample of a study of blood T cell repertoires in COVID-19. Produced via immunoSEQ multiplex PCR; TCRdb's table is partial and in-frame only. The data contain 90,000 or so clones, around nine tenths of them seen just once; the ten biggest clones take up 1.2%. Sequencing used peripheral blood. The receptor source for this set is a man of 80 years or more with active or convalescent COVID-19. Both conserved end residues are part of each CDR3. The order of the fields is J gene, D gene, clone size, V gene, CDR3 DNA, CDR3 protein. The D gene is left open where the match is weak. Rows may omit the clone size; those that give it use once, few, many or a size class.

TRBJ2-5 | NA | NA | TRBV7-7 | TGTGCTAGCAGCTTAGGGAGAGAAACGTGGGAGACCCAGTACTTC | CASSLGRETWETQYF
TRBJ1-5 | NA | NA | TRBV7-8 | TGTGCCAGCAGCCGAGGGAGCCCCAATCAGCCCCAGCATTTT | CASSRGSPNQPQHF
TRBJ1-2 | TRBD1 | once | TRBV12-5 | TGTGCTAGTGGCGTTTCAGGGGGCTATGGCTACACCTTC | CASGVSGGYGYTF
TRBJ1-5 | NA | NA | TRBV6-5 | TGTGCCAGCAGCCTCGCGTATAGCAATCAGCCCCAGCATTTT | CASSLAYSNQPQHF
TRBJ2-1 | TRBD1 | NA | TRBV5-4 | TGTGCCAGCAGCTGGGGACAGGGGGCTTACAATGAGCAGTTCTTC | CASSWGQGAYNEQFF
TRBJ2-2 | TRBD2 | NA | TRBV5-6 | TGTGCCAGCAGCACATTAGCGGGAGGGATCGGGGAGCTGTTTTTT | CASSTLAGGIGELFF
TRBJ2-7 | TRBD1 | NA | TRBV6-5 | TGTGCCAGCAGTTACCGCGGGACAGGGGGTGTGTACGAGCAGTACTTC | CASSYRGTGGVYEQYF
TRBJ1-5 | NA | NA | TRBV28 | TGTGCCAGCACCCTCCCCTTACAGGGAATGGGACCCCAGCATTTT | CASTLPLQGMGPQHF
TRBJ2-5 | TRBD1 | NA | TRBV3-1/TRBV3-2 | TGTGCCAGCAGCCCCCGCCGGGACAGGGGTTGGGAGACCCAGTACTTC | CASSPRRDRGWETQYF
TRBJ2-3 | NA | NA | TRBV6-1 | TGTGCCAGCAGTGAATACGGTAGCACAGATACGCAGTATTTT | CASSEYGSTDTQYF
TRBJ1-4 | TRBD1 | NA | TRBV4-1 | TGCGCCAGCAGCGCCAGGGGGCGAGATGAAAAACTGTTTTTT | CASSARGRDEKLFF
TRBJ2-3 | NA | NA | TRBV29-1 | TGCAGCGTTGCTTTTGGACAGAAATCAAGCACAGATACGCAGTATTTT | CSVAFGQKSSTDTQYF
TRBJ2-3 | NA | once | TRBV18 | TGTGCCAGCTCACAAACTCGGGTAGATACGCAGTATTTT | CASSQTRVDTQYF
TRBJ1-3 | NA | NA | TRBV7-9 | TGTGCCAGCAGCCCGAGGGGAGGAACTGGAAACACCATATATTTT | CASSPRGGTGNTIYF
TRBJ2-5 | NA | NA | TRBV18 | TGTGCCAGCTCACCAAAACAATCCCAAGAGACCCAGTACTTC | CASSPKQSQETQYF
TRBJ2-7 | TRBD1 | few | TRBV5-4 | TGTGCCAGCAGCTTTGGTACAGGGGCTCCAACCTACGAGCAGTACTTC | CASSFGTGAPTYEQYF
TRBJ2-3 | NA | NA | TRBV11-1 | TGTGCCAGCAGCTCGGGACTCCGCACAGATACGCAGTATTTT | CASSSGLRTDTQYF
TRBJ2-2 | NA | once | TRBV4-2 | TGTGCCAGCAGCCAGGACGGAGGGACCGGGGAGCTGTTTTTT | CASSQDGGTGELFF
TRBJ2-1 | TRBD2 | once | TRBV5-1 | TGCGCCAGCAGCGCGGGACTAGCGGGAGCTTCTGAGCAGTTCTTC | CASSAGLAGASEQFF
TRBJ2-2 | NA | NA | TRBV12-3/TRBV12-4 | TGTGCCAGTCGACTAGACAGGGCCGGGGAGCTGTTTTTT | CASRLDRAGELFF
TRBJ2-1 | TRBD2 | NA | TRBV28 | TGTGCCAGCAGTTTCCACGGGACTAGAAGGGGCAATGAGCAGTTCTTC | CASSFHGTRRGNEQFF
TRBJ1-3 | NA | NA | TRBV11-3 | TGTGCCAGCAGCTTAGAGGCCCCAGGGGTAGGAAACACCATATATTTT | CASSLEAPGVGNTIYF
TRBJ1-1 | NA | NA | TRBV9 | TGTGCCTCCTCGCCCGGGGGGGACATGAACACTGAAGCTTTCTTT | CASSPGGDMNTEAFF
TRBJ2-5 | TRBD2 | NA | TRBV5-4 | TGTGCCAGCAGCTTCGGTATAATAGCGGGAGGGCAGCAAGAGACCCAGTACTTC | CASSFGIIAGGQQETQYF
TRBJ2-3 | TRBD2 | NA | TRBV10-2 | TGCGCCAGCAGTGACAGGGCGAGGGGACTAGCGGGAGGAAAGCAGTATTTT | CASSDRARGLAGGKQYF
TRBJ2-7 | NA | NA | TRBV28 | TGTGCCAGCAGCCTAAACAAGAGGTCCGAGCAGTACTTC | CASSLNKRSEQYF
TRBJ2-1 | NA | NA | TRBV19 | TGTGCCAGTAGTACCACAGGGCCGAGCTCCTACAATGAGCAGTTCTTC | CASSTTGPSSYNEQFF
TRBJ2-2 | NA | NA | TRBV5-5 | TGTGCCAGCAGCTGGGAACGGGGCGGGGAGCTGTTTTTT | CASSWERGGELFF
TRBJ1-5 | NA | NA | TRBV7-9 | TGTGCCAGCGGGGGCCCTGGCGGACAGCCCCAGCATTTT | CASGGPGGQPQHF
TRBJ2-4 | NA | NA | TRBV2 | TGTGCCAGCAGTGAGGTAGGCGGGCGCCGGCCGGGAGCCAAAAACATTCAGTACTTC | CASSEVGGRRPGAKNIQYF
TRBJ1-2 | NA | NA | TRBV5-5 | TGTGCCAGCAGCTTCGGTGCTGCGAGCTATGGCTACACCTTC | CASSFGAASYGYTF
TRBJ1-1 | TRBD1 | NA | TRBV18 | TGTGCCAGCTCACTATCAGGGGGGAACACTGAAGCTTTCTTT | CASSLSGGNTEAFF
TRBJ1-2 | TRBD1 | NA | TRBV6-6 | TGTGCCAGCAGTCCCCGGGACAGGGGCATCTATGGCTATGGCTACACCTTC | CASSPRDRGIYGYGYTF
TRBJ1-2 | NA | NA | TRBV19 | TGTGCCAGTAGATCCCCTCGGGACTCAAACTATGGCTACACCTTC | CASRSPRDSNYGYTF
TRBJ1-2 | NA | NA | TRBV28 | TGTGCCAGCAGCGACAGCTATGGCTACACCTTC | CASSDSYGYTF
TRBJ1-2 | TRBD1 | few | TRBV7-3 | TGTGCCAGCAGCTTAAACCCAGGGGGGAGCTATGGCTACACCTTC | CASSLNPGGSYGYTF
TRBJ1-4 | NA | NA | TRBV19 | TGTGCCAGTAGTAACCGTCTAACGACAGTTGCTAATGAAAAACTGTTTTTT | CASSNRLTTVANEKLFF
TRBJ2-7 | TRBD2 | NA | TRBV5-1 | TGCGCCAGCAGCGAGCCCCGGATGGCGCTAGCGGACTCCTACGAGCAGTACTTC | CASSEPRMALADSYEQYF
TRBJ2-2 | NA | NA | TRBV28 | TGTGCCAGCAGTTTTATACGGGGGTACACCGGGGAGCTGTTTTTT | CASSFIRGYTGELFF
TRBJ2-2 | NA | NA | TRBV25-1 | TGTGCCAGCAGTGAATATATGGCGGGAAGGACCGGGGAGCTGTTTTTT | CASSEYMAGRTGELFF
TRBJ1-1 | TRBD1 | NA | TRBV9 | TGTGCCAGCAGCGCCTCCGACAGGGGGCGTACTGAAGCTTTCTTT | CASSASDRGRTEAFF
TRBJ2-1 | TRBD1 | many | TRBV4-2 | TGTGCCAGCAGCCTACAGGGGCCCTACAATGAGCAGTTCTTC | CASSLQGPYNEQFF
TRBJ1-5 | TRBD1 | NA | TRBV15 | TGTGCCACCAGCCTCGACAGGGCAAATCAGCCCCAGCATTTT | CATSLDRANQPQHF
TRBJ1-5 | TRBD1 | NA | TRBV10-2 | TGCGCCGGAGGACAGGGAGGGCAGCCCCAGCATTTT | CAGGQGGQPQHF
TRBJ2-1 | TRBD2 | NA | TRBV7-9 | TGTGCCAGCAGTCGTAGCGGGACCCTGGATGAGCAGTTCTTC | CASSRSGTLDEQFF
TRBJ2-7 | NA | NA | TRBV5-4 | TGTGCCAGCAGCTTGAACATCGCAGGGATGGGCGAGCAGTACTTC | CASSLNIAGMGEQYF
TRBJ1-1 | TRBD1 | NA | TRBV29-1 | TGCAGCGCTAACCCCCGACAGGGGGCGAACACTGAAGCTTTCTTT | CSANPRQGANTEAFF
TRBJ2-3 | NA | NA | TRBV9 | TGTGCCAGCAGGGGGGGAGATACGCAGTATTTT | CASRGGDTQYF
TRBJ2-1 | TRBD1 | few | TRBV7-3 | TGTGCCAGCAGTCCAGACAGGGGAGCGTTCGGGGAGCAGTTCTTC | CASSPDRGAFGEQFF
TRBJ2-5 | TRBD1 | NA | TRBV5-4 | TGTGCCAGCAGCGCCGGGACAGACCAAGAGACCCAGTACTTC | CASSAGTDQETQYF
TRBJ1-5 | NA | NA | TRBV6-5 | TGTGCCAGCACCCAAGTCGGGGGGAGGGATCAGCCCCAGCATTTT | CASTQVGGRDQPQHF
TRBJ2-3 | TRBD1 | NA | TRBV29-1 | TGCAGCGTCGATCGGACAGGGGGCTCGTTAGATACGCAGTATTTT | CSVDRTGGSLDTQYF
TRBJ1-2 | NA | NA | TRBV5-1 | TGCGCCAGCAGCTTGGACAGTGGCTATGGCTACACCTTC | CASSLDSGYGYTF
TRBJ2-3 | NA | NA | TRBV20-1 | TGCAGTGCTAGTCGAAAGACAGGGACTAGCACAGATACGCAGTATTTT | CSASRKTGTSTDTQYF